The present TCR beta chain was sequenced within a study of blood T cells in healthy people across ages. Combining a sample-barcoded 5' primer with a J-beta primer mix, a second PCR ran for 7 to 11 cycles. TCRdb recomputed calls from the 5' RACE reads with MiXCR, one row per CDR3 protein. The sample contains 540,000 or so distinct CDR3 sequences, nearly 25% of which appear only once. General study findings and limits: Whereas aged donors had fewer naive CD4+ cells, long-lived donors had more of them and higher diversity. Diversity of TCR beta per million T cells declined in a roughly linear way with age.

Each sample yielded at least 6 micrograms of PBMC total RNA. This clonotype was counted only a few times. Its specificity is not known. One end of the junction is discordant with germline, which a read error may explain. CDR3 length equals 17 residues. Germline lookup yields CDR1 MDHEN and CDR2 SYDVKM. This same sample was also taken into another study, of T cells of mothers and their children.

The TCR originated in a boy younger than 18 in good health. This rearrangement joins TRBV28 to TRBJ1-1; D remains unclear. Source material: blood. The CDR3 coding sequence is TGTGCCAGCAGTCCCTACCGGGCAGGCCCTCTGAACACTGAGGCTTTCTTT. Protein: CASSPYRAGPLNTEAFF.